This entry lists 26 T cell receptor gamma chains sequenced from one sample in a study of γδ T cells in repeated Plasmodium falciparum infection. TCRdb fed the multiplex PCR reads to CATT. The table includes roughly 27,000 gamma-chain clones, 3% detected once. Gammadelta T cells were flow-sorted from PBMC into Vgamma9/Vdelta2+ and Vdelta2-negative populations for bulk analysis. The specimen sequenced was gamma-delta T cells from blood. These receptors originate from a pool of human donors (malaria-infected and uninfected, not separated).

This clone was counted ten times or more. TCRdb shows a much larger clone's protein in place of this DNA's translation, and the two differ at residue 8, likely through a read error; the protein shown is translated from the DNA. The chain uses TRGV9 and TRGJ1 or TRGJ2. Germline V gives CDR1 GITISATS, CDR2 ISYDGTV (reference sequence). This CDR3 region has 13 residues. V dropped 1 base and J dropped 5; count of bases not matched to a gene: 5. In DNA, the CDR3 is TGTGCCTTGTGGGAGGTTATTCATTATAAGAAACTCTTT. This gives the protein CALWEVIHYKKLF.

Turning to this clone: The protein given by TCRdb reflects a much larger clone and differs at residue 7 from this DNA's translation, likely from a read error; the protein shown is the DNA's translation. This sequence joins TRGV2 and TRGJ1 or TRGJ2. TCRdb supplies no J gene; here it was assigned by aligning the nucleotide sequence to germline. Germline V gives CDR1 EGSNGY, CDR2 YDSYNSKV. V gave up 2 bases and J gave up 4 bases; unmatched junction bases: 8. CDR3 length: 14 amino acids. Here the CDR3 DNA reads TGTGCCACCTGGGACGACGTGGAGTATTATAAGAAACTCTTT. This codes for CATWDDVEYYKKLF.

CDR3 sequence reads: CATWDNKNYYKKLF. As DNA, the CDR3 is TGTGCCACCTGGGACAACAAGAATTATTATAAGAAACTCTTT. This sequence joins TRGV8 and TRGJ1 or TRGJ2. The J gene comes from matching the DNA to germline here; TCRdb lacks it. This CDR3 has 14 amino acids. V was clipped by 4 bases and J by 0 bases; unmatched bases: 6. Germline V gene data show CDR1 as VENAVY and CDR2 as YDSYNSRV.

This clone was counted a few times. The TCRdb protein, from a much larger clone, departs from this DNA's translation at residue 10, likely by read error; the protein shown derives from the DNA. The DNA of the CDR3 is TGTGCCACCTGGGACGGATTTTATTATGATAAGAAACTCTTT. Translating it yields CATWDGFYYDKKLF. The J gene is TRGJ1 or TRGJ2, the V gene TRGV2. The J gene, not given by TCRdb, was assigned here from a germline match of the nucleotide sequence. Germline lookup yields CDR1 EGSNGY and CDR2 YDSYNSKV. The CDR3 loop spans 14 amino acids.

The table lists this clone with a few counts. A much larger clone lies a single base off, so this may be a read error. The chain carries TRGV8 and TRGJ1 or TRGJ2. The J gene, left out of TCRdb, was set here by checking the DNA against germline. The germline gives CDR1 VENAVY, CDR2 YDSYNSRV. The length of the CDR3 is 13 residues. CDR3 sequence reads: CASWDRERYKKLF. The CDR3, as DNA: TGTGCCTCCTGGGATAGGGAAAGGTATAAGAAACTCTTT.

In its sample, this clone was seen many times. TCRdb shows a much larger clone's protein in place of this DNA's translation, and the two differ at residue 14, likely through a read error; the protein shown is translated from the DNA. The chain links TRGV9 to TRGJP. This CDR3 region has 16 residues. Germline assignment: CDR1 GITISATS and CDR2 ISYDGTV (reference sequence). CDR3 nucleotides: TGTGCCTTGTGGGAGGTGCGGGAGTTGGGCAAAAAAATCGAGGTATTT. This sequence encodes CALWEVRELGKKIEVF.

This clone was counted at least ten times. Translating this DNA gives a protein that differs at residue 4 from the TCRdb one, which belongs to a much larger clone; a read error is likely, and the protein shown is this translation. The V call is TRGV2, the J call TRGJ1 or TRGJ2. TCRdb gives no J gene; it was assigned here by matching the DNA to germline. Germline V gene sequence: CDR1 EGSNGY, CDR2 YDSYNSKV. CDR3 length: 11 amino acids. CDR3 bases: TGTGCCACCCGGGACGGTCCCAAGAAACTCTTT. Protein: CATRDGPKKLF.

This clone was seen many times. This likely stems from a read error, as it lies one base from a far larger clone. Other nucleotide sequences from this sample produce the same CDR3. The CDR3 loop reads CALWEVNPELGKKIKVF. The CDR3 coding sequence is TGTGCCTTGTGGGAGGTGAATCCTGAGTTGGGCAAAAAAATCAAGGTGTTT. For the V gene the call is TRGV9; the J gene has no call. The CDR3 covers 17 residues. CDR1 and CDR2 from the germline V gene are GITISATS and ISYDGTV (reference sequence).

Ten or more counts support this clone. The protein TCRdb gives is from a much larger clone and does not agree with this DNA's translation at residue 5, likely a read error; the protein shown here comes from the DNA. The rearrangement links TRGV2 to TRGJ1 or TRGJ2. The J gene was missing in TCRdb and was found by matching the end of the DNA to germline. The CDR3 is made up of 14 amino acids. Unmatched junction bases numbered 8, after V lost 6 bases and J lost 0 bases. Germline V lookup: CDR1 EGSNGY, CDR2 YDSYNSKV. The CDR3 loop reads CATWNDSNYYKKLF. CDR3 coding DNA: TGTGCCACCTGGAACGATTCGAATTATTATAAGAAACTCTTT.

This clone was counted only a few times. It is likely a read error: a sequence one base away is far more abundant. This same CDR3 is encoded by further DNA sequences in the sample. There is no J gene call, but TRGV9 is given as the V gene. This CDR3 contains 15 residues. Germline CDR1 GITISATS, CDR2 ISYDGTV (reference sequence). The CDR3 loop is CALWEVSRNYYKKLF. The CDR3 DNA is TGTGCCTTGTGGGAGGTCTCCAGGAATTATTATAAGAAGCTCTTT.

At least ten counts were recorded for this clone. The V gene call reads TRGV3; no J gene was called. Germline CDR1 and CDR2: VTNTFY and YDVSTARD (reference sequence). The CDR3 loop spans 12 amino acids. The CDR3 nucleotides read TGTGCCACCTGGGACAGGCTGCGAAAGAAGCTCTTT. It codes for CATWDRLRKKLF.

CDR3 coding DNA: TGTGCCACCTGGGATGGGACCTCGACGAGTTATTATAAGAAACTCTTT. It yields the protein CATWDGTSTSYYKKLF. The rearrangement joins TRGV4 to TRGJ1 or TRGJ2. TCRdb does not report a J gene; here it was assigned by matching the DNA to germline references. The CDR3 runs to 16 residues. V shed 0 bases and J 3 bases; nucleotides not matched to a gene: 11. Germline V gene lookup returns CDR1 EGSTGY and CDR2 YDSYTSSV.

This clone was found a few times. TCRdb has a much larger clone's protein, which differs at residue 8 from the translation of this DNA, likely because of a read error; what is shown is the protein translated from the DNA. V gene TRGV9 combines with J gene TRGJ1 or TRGJ2. Assignment of the J gene here rests on matching the DNA to germline, because TCRdb gives none. V was pared by 0 bases and J by 3 bases, with 17 bases of the junction left unmatched. This CDR3 is built from 18 residues. Per the germline V gene, CDR1 is GITISATS and CDR2 is ISYDGTV (reference sequence). The DNA for the CDR3 is TGTGCCTTGTGGGAGGTGAGGGGAACTCCGACGACTTATTATAAGAAACTCTTT. Its protein product is CALWEVRGTPTTYYKKLF.

Regarding this clone: The amino acid sequence in TCRdb belongs to a much larger clone and departs from this DNA's translation at residue 9, likely a sequencing read error; the sequence shown is translated from the DNA. The chain is built from TRGV9 and TRGJ1 or TRGJ2. Since TCRdb gives no J gene, matching the DNA to germline was used here to assign it. The CDR3 length is 14 residues. J lost 6 bases, V lost 2 bases, and 10 bases had no gene match. CDR1 is GITISATS, CDR2 ISYDGTV, per germline (reference sequence). The CDR3 region is CALWEAASCYKKLF. The CDR3 nucleotides read TGTGCCTTGTGGGAGGCGGCCTCATGTTATAAGAAACTCTTT.

As for this clone: A single base is all that separates this from a far larger clone, so a read error is likely. The sample has other DNA sequences that encode this CDR3 too. The chain joins TRGV9 to TRGJ1 or TRGJ2. Assignment of the J gene here rests on matching the DNA to germline, because TCRdb gives none. Germline CDR1 is GITISATS and CDR2 is ISYDGTV (reference sequence). The CDR3 runs to 17 residues. This CDR3 reads CALWEMDTTAYYYKKLF. CDR3 nucleotides: TGCGCCTTGTGGGAGATGGATACCACGGCCTATTATTATAAGAAACTCTTT.

Many counts were recorded for this clone. Translating the DNA gives a protein that differs from the TCRdb entry at residue 10; the protein shown here is that DNA translation. Here the CDR3 DNA reads TGTGCCACCTGGGACGGCCTTGCGGGAGGGGGTGATTGGATCAAGACGTTT. Its translation: CATWDGLAGGGDWIKTF. The rearrangement uses TRGV4 and TRGJP2. Germline V gene lookup returns CDR1 EGSTGY and CDR2 YDSYTSSV. Trimming at V came to 4 bases and at J to 6 bases, leaving 17 bases not matched to a gene. There are 17 residues in the CDR3.

This clone was counted at least ten times. A far larger clone lies a single base away; this is likely a read error. This sample also contains other DNA sequences that code for the same CDR3. The chain combines TRGV4 with TRGJ1 or TRGJ2. TCRdb does not report a J gene; here it was assigned by matching the DNA to germline references. CDR3 size: 12 residues. Germline V gene data show CDR1 as EGSTGY and CDR2 as YDSYTSSV. Trimming at V came to 5 bases and at J to 10 bases, leaving 11 bases not matched to a gene. CDR3 nucleotide sequence: TGTGCCACCTGGGTCGCCGTGTACAAGAAACTCTTT. Protein: CATWVAVYKKLF.

In this sample, this clone turned up a few times. TCRdb shows a much larger clone's protein in place of this DNA's translation, and the two differ at residue 3, likely through a read error; the protein shown is translated from the DNA. This chain links TRGV2 with TRGJ1 or TRGJ2. Matching the DNA to germline supplied the J gene, which TCRdb does not give. CDR1 is EGSNGY, CDR2 YDSYNSKV, per germline. The CDR3 runs to 13 residues. CDR3 coding DNA: TGTGCCGCCTGGGATTGTCGATATTATAAGAAACTCTTT. Protein sequence: CAAWDCRYYKKLF.

This clone appeared a few times. A single base is all that separates this from a far larger clone, so a read error is likely. The sample carries other DNA sequences with the same CDR3. The V call is TRGV2, the J call TRGJP2. TCRdb records no J gene; here it was assigned by comparing the DNA to germline. The CDR3 consists of 19 residues. Germline assignment: CDR1 EGSNGY and CDR2 YDSYNSKV. The CDR3 is CATWDGLAITGGSDWIKTF. The CDR3 DNA follows: TGTGCCACCTGGGACGGCCTAGCCATTACGGGGGGTAGCGATTGGATCAAGACGTTT.

Points on this clone: TCRdb's listed protein matches a much larger clone and diverges from this DNA's translation at residue 10, likely through a read error; the protein shown comes from the DNA. The rearrangement joins TRGV8 to TRGJ1 or TRGJ2. No J segment appears in TCRdb, so it was assigned here by matching the sequence to germline. The CDR3 runs 14 residues. Germline V CDR1 and CDR2: VENAVY, YDSYNSRV. V lost 5 bases and J lost 8; bases outside the gene matches: 15. CDR3 nucleotide sequence: TGTGCCACCTGGGTTCTGCGGGTCTATCATAAGAAACTCTTT. Its protein is CATWVLRVYHKKLF.

This clone was seen a few times. The TCRdb protein, from a much larger clone, departs from this DNA's translation at residue 8, likely by read error; the protein shown derives from the DNA. The chain employs TRGV2 and TRGJ1 or TRGJ2. TCRdb supplies no J gene; here it was assigned by aligning the nucleotide sequence to germline. Unmatched junction bases numbered 8, after V lost 0 bases and J lost 3 bases. This CDR3 contains 15 residues. The germline V gene encodes CDR1 EGSNGY and CDR2 YDSYNSKV. The DNA for the CDR3 is TGTGCCACCTGGGACGGGCAGTCCGTTTATTATAAGAAACTCTTT. The encoded protein is CATWDGQSVYYKKLF.

This clone was detected many times. The protein TCRdb lists belongs to a much larger clone and differs from this DNA's translation at residue 7, which points to a read error; the protein shown is made from the DNA. As DNA, the CDR3 is TGTGCCTTGTACCCGAATCATTATAAGAAACTCTTT. As protein: CALYPNHYKKLF. V is TRGV9 and J is TRGJ1 or TRGJ2. The CDR3 spans 12 residues. The germline V gene encodes CDR1 GITISATS and CDR2 ISYDGTV (reference sequence).

This clone has a handful of counts. This is likely an artifact of a read error, given a far larger clone one base away. This CDR3 is also generated by other DNA sequences in the sample. V usage is TRGV9 and J usage is TRGJP. TCRdb offers no J gene call, so here the DNA was matched to germline to obtain one. Germline V CDR1 and CDR2: GITISATS, ISYDGTV (reference sequence). The CDR3 runs to 17 residues. The ends lost 0 bases at V and 7 bases at J; junction bases unmatched: 6. DNA of the CDR3: TGTGCCTTGTGGGAGGTGCCGCTGGAGTTGGGCAAAAAAATCAAGGTATTT. This codes for CALWEVPLELGKKIKVF.

This clone was observed at least ten times. This chain uses TRGV2 with TRGJ1 or TRGJ2. Germline V gene data show CDR1 as EGSNGY and CDR2 as YDSYNSKV. This CDR3 region has 13 residues. V lost 2 bases and J lost 5; bases outside the gene matches: 6. The CDR3 protein is CATWDAWNYKKLF. Here the CDR3 DNA reads TGTGCCACCTGGGACGCTTGGAATTATAAGAAACTCTTT.

Comments on this clone: TCRdb's protein for this DNA is that of a much larger clone and differs from the translation at residue 13, likely a read error; the protein shown is the DNA translation. The J gene was not called, though the V gene is TRGV4. The CDR3 spans 15 residues. CDR1 is EGSTGY, CDR2 YDSYTSSV, per germline. Here the CDR3 DNA reads TGTGCCACCTGGGATGGGCGGCTTATTTCTTATAAGGAACTCTTT. Translated, it gives CATWDGRLISYKELF.

This clone appeared many times. A single base is all that separates this from a far larger clone, so a read error is likely. In the same sample, other DNA sequences code for this CDR3. This rearrangement joins TRGV2 to TRGJ1 or TRGJ2. Germline CDR1 and CDR2: EGSNGY and YDSYNSKV. This CDR3 has 14 amino acids. The CDR3 sequence is CATWDGPNYYKKLF. The DNA for the CDR3 is TGTGCCACCTGGGACGGTCCTAATTATTACAAGAAACTCTTT.